This T cell receptor (beta chain) was profiled in a study of regulatory T cells in long-lasting Graves disease. Arm-PCR with iRepertoire HTBI primers amplified the CDR3 regions for these TCR beta libraries. Via MiXCR, TCRdb re-called the multiplex PCR reads, giving one row per CDR3 protein. The table has 350,000 to 450,000 distinct CDR3 sequences, 16% seen once. Overall study results and limits: Persistent disease preferred TRBV28, TRBJ1-2 and TRBJ2-5; new disease, TRBV20-1 and TRBJ2-1.

Time point reported: newly diagnosed GD, antithyroid drugs for less than 3 months. From PBMCs, RNA was extracted and then used to make the TCR library. From an endocrinology department in Xi'an, China, came the patients. With EDTA tubes as the receptacles, around 10 milliliters of peripheral blood were drawn. This clonotype was seen repeatedly, ten times or more. What it binds is not known. CDR1 is SGDLS, CDR2 YYNGEE, per germline. This CDR3 region has 16 residues. V dropped 6 bases and J dropped 1 base, with 18 bases sitting between them. In addition, the sample was reused for a study of T cells in Graves' hyperthyroidism and ophthalmopathy. This second study says: Blood also held most thyroid clonotypes expanded beyond 0.001.

The sequences come from peripheral blood mononuclear cells (PBMCs), collected at new diagnosis, from a patient treated with antithyroid drugs. The chain carries TRBV9 and TRBJ2-3; TRBD2 is a possible D gene (7 bases). This sequence originates from a man aged 35-49 years with Graves disease. The CDR3 reads CASTQRGGGRTDTQYF. Here the CDR3 DNA reads TGTGCCAGCACCCAGAGGGGGGGGGGCCGCACAGATACGCAGTATTTT.